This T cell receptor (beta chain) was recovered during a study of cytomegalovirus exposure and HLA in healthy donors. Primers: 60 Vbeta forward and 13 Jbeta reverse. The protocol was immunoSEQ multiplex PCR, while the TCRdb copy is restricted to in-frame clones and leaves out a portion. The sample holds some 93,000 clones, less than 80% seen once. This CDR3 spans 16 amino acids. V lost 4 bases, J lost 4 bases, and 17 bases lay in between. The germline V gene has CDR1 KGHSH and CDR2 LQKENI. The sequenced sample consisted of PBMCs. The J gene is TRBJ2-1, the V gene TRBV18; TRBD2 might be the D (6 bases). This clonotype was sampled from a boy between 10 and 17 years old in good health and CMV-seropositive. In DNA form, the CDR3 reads TGTGCCAGCTCACTTCACCTGGGCGGGGTTTACAATGAGCAGTTCTTC. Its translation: CASSLHLGGVYNEQFF.